Sequencing of this T cell receptor (beta chain) was carried out in a study of T cell repertoires in cytomegalovirus infection. Germline V gives CDR1 SNHLY, CDR2 FYNNEI. The CDR3 is 16 residues long. V lost 2 bases to trimming and J lost 6 bases, with 16 bases between them. TCRdb called the reads again in MiXCR, with one record for every CDR3 protein. The table records roughly 500,000 distinct CDR3 sequences, around 35% of them present only once. On this clonotype itself: The antigen is undetermined.

The sequence derives from a human donor in good health (CMV status not recorded). Some clones in this sample may be carry-over from other donors' samples. Sequenced here: cultured PBMCs, sampled from culture after CMV antigen stimulation. This chain uses TRBV2 with TRBJ2-2, with D tentatively TRBD1 or TRBD2 (5 bases each). CDR3 DNA sequence: TGTGCCAGCAGTGAACCGGGACGACCCCACGCCGGGGAGCTGTTTTTT. Translated: CASSEPGRPHAGELFF.